Below are 23 T cell receptor beta chains sequenced from a single sample in a study of OX40 agonist ivuxolimab in advanced cancers. The data were produced by immunoSEQ multiplex PCR, yet TCRdb's version contains in-frame clones alone and is incomplete. The sample shows tens of thousands of clones, roughly four fifths of them seen only once. The input for sequencing was CD4+ or CD8+ T cells sorted from blood, taken in a trial of the OX40 agonist ivuxolimab. Receptor source: an adult with an advanced solid tumor such as melanoma, head and neck, liver or kidney cancer.

The V and J genes are TRBV27 and TRBJ2-1, with D unclear. Between the trimmed V and J ends, which lost 3 bases and 4 bases, there was a span of 16 bases. CDR3 length: 16 amino acids. Germline-derived CDR1 and CDR2 are MNHEY and SMNVEV (reference sequence). CDR3 sequence: CASSFSDTASYNEQFF. CDR3 nucleotide sequence: TGTGCCAGCAGTTTTTCGGATACGGCCTCATACAATGAGCAGTTCTTC.

The chain couples TRBV7-9 to TRBJ1-1; unclear D gene. The ends were cut back, 5 bases at V and 8 bases at J, with 12 bases in the middle. Germline loops: CDR1 SEHNR, CDR2 FQNEAQ (reference sequence). This CDR3 is built from 12 residues. CDR3 in amino acids: CASSVSAIEAFF. The CDR3 region has the DNA TGTGCCAGCAGCGTCTCGGCGATCGAAGCTTTCTTT. Full variable domain (rest looked up from reference TRBV7-9 and TRBJ1-1): DTGVSQNPRHKITKRGQNVTFRCDPISEHNRLYWYRQTLGQGPEFLTYFQNEAQLEKSRLLSDRFSAERPKGSFSTLEIQRTEQGDSAMYLCASSVSAIEAFFGQGTRLTVV.

The V and J genes are TRBV10-2 and TRBJ1-2; D possibly corresponds to TRBD1 (6 bases). This CDR3 has 15 amino acids. From germline, CDR1 is WSHSY and CDR2 SAAADI. V was pared by 4 bases and J by 4 bases, with 16 bases between. The DNA for the CDR3 is TGCGCCAGCAGTGGGGAAAGGACAGCTTTCTATGGCTACACCTTC. Amino acids: CASSGERTAFYGYTF.

This CDR3 reads CASSLSTSGVTAHEQYF. The CDR3 DNA reads TGTGCCAGCAGTTTATCGACTAGCGGGGTCACCGCCCACGAGCAGTACTTC. The chain uses TRBV28 and TRBJ2-7; 11 bases map to TRBD2. The germline V gene encodes CDR1 MDHEN and CDR2 SYDVKM. Trimming took 1 base from V and 5 from J; bases not matched to a gene: 10. The CDR3 is made up of 17 amino acids.

The CDR3 bases are TGTGCCAGCTCAGAAGGAGAGACCCAGTACTTC. Amino acid sequence: CASSEGETQYF. This chain uses TRBV7-6 with TRBJ2-5; D gene unclear. The V end lost 8 bases, the J end lost 4 bases, and 8 bases lay between the germline ends. The germline V gene has CDR1 SGHVS and CDR2 FNYEAQ. The CDR3 totals 11 residues.

This chain joins TRBV29-1 and TRBJ2-3; 7 nucleotides match TRBD2. There are 13 residues in the CDR3. The germline gives CDR1 SQVTM, CDR2 ANQGSEA. V lost 8 bases and J lost 4; bases outside the gene matches: 9. This CDR3 reads CSFPGLGADTQYF. The CDR3 DNA reads as TGCAGCTTTCCTGGACTAGGAGCAGATACGCAGTATTTT.

The chain has TRBV11-3 and TRBJ2-3; D is perhaps TRBD2 (6 bases). CDR3 length: 14 amino acids. Deletions cut 5 bases from V and 2 bases from J, with 11 bases between. Germline V gene data show CDR1 as SGHNT and CDR2 as YENEEA. The CDR3 coding sequence is TGTGCCAGCAGCGCAGGACTACCCACAGATACGCAGTATTTT. Translating it yields CASSAGLPTDTQYF.

This chain joins TRBV27 and TRBJ1-2; 8 positions match TRBD1. Germline V gives CDR1 MNHEY, CDR2 SMNVEV (reference sequence). CDR3 length: 15 residues. J gave up 4 bases and V 4 bases, and 8 bases lay outside the gene matches. The CDR3 sequence is CASSSPETGAYGYTF. For the CDR3, the DNA is TGTGCCAGCAGTTCCCCCGAGACAGGGGCCTATGGCTACACCTTC.

This clone was counted a single time. V gene TRBV9 combines with J gene TRBJ1-3; no clear D gene. This CDR3 has 16 residues. V was clipped by 3 bases and J by 0 bases, with 13 bases between them. Germline CDR1 is SGDLS and CDR2 is YYNGEE. Here the CDR3 DNA reads TGTGCCAGCAGCGCACTCGGGCCTTACTCTGGAAACACCATATATTTT. Protein product: CASSALGPYSGNTIYF.

The chain carries TRBV4-2 and TRBJ2-5, with D tentatively TRBD1 or TRBD2 (6 bases each). Germline CDR1 is LGHNA and CDR2 is YNFKEQ. Trimming removed 6 bases from V and 3 bases from J, with 11 bases in between. This CDR3 has 13 residues. The DNA for the CDR3 is TGTGCCAGCAGTATGAGGGGGGAAGAGACCCAGTACTTC. Translating it yields CASSMRGEETQYF.

The rearrangement links TRBV15 to TRBJ2-7; D might be TRBD1 (5 bases). With 0 bases removed from V and 5 bases from J, the gap between germline ends came to 26 bases. There are 19 residues in the CDR3. CDR1 and CDR2 (germline): LNHNV, YYDKDF (reference sequence). CDR3 loop: CATSRDLFLGSSGIDEQYF. CDR3 bases: TGTGCCACCAGCAGAGATCTTTTTTTAGGGTCTTCAGGGATCGACGAGCAGTACTTC.

The chain is built from TRBV19 and TRBJ1-3; 8 nucleotides match TRBD1. The V segment lost 4 bases and the J segment 0 bases; nucleotides outside the gene matches: 5. The CDR3 is 16 residues long. In germline, CDR1 is LNHDA, CDR2 SQIVND (reference sequence). CDR3 nucleotide sequence: TGTGCCAGTAGTACCGGGACAGGCGGCTCTGGAAACACCATATATTTT. Translation gives CASSTGTGGSGNTIYF.

The chain has TRBV7-2 and TRBJ1-3, with D perhaps TRBD1 (5 bases). This CDR3 spans 15 amino acids. Trimming stripped 5 bases from V and 7 bases from J, with 18 bases between. Germline CDR1 SGHTA, CDR2 FQGNSA. CDR3 DNA sequence: TGTGCCAGCAGCCTAGGGGCAGGGTACCGGAACACCATATATTTT. It translates to CASSLGAGYRNTIYF.

The CDR3 sequence is CASSDPLGDRSTFQETQYF. DNA of the CDR3: TGTGCCAGCAGCGACCCCCTAGGGGACAGGTCGACTTTCCAAGAGACCCAGTACTTC. The chain employs TRBV7-9 and TRBJ2-5, with TRBD1 identical over 8 bases. This CDR3 has 19 amino acids. In germline, CDR1 is SEHNR, CDR2 FQNEAQ (reference sequence). V was clipped by 5 bases and J by 1 base; unmatched bases: 18.

The V and J genes are TRBV6-6 and TRBJ1-1, with 7 bases that match TRBD1. The ends lost 1 base at V and 1 base at J; junction bases unmatched: 3. The CDR3 contains 15 residues. Germline CDR1 MNHNY, CDR2 SVGAGI (reference sequence). The CDR3 here is CASSYWGQRNTEAFF. For the CDR3, the DNA is TGTGCCAGCAGTTACTGGGGACAGAGGAACACTGAAGCTTTCTTT.

This clone has a handful of counts. The genes are TRBV5-4 and TRBJ2-5; D is uncertain. The CDR3 length is 14 residues. V was shortened by 0 bases and J by 3 bases, with 9 bases between the two germline ends. Germline V gene sequence: CDR1 SGHNT, CDR2 YYREEE (reference sequence). The CDR3 DNA reads TGTGCCAGCAGCTTGGCGACAAGAGAAGAGACCCAGTACTTC. It encodes CASSLATREETQYF.

This CDR3 is CASSLGGLTGELFF. The CDR3 nucleotides are TGTGCCAGCAGTTTAGGGGGACTAACCGGGGAGCTGTTTTTT. The chain links TRBV28 to TRBJ2-2, with 7 nucleotides matching TRBD2. J lost 5 bases, V lost 2 bases, and 2 bases had no gene match. The CDR3 loop spans 14 amino acids. Germline assignment: CDR1 MDHEN and CDR2 SYDVKM.

The chain has TRBV7-2 and TRBJ1-6, with D possibly matching TRBD1 (6 bases). V lost 1 base and J 8 bases, leaving 9 bases between the germline ends. CDR1 is SGHTA, CDR2 FQGNSA, per germline. This CDR3 is built from 14 residues. The CDR3 sequence: CASSLDRVYSPLHF. CDR3 nucleotide sequence: TGTGCCAGCAGCTTAGACAGGGTCTATTCACCCCTCCACTTT.

The rearrangement joins TRBV16 to TRBJ2-1; D is ambiguous. The CDR3 sequence is 12 residues long. Between the trimmed V and J ends, which lost 8 bases and 9 bases, there was a span of 14 bases. The germline V gene encodes CDR1 KGHSY and CDR2 FQNENV. In DNA form, the CDR3 reads TGTGCCAGCTCGGGCGTGGGCATTGAGCAGTTCTTC. As protein: CASSGVGIEQFF.

The chain recombines TRBV9 with TRBJ2-2; TRBD2 matches at 11 bases. In germline, CDR1 is SGDLS, CDR2 YYNGEE. The CDR3 extends over 19 amino acids. The J segment lost 6 bases and the V segment lost 2 bases, leaving 15 bases of the junction unmatched. CDR3 DNA: TGTGCCAGCAGCGTGTCCGCTAGCGGGGGGCTCTCGAATCCCGGGGAGCTGTTTTTT. Its protein product is CASSVSASGGLSNPGELFF.

The chain joins TRBV28 to TRBJ1-1; the D is unclear. V lost 6 bases to trimming and J lost 0 bases, with 5 bases between them. The CDR3 is 12 residues long. Germline CDR1 reads MDHEN; CDR2 reads SYDVKM. The CDR3 loop is CASSRLNTEAFF. In DNA form, the CDR3 reads TGTGCCAGCAGCCGTTTGAACACTGAAGCTTTCTTT.

The CDR3 coding sequence is TGTGCCAGCAGCTTAGCGCGTTCCCAGCGGGGCGTAAATGAGCAGTTCTTC. The encoded protein is CASSLARSQRGVNEQFF. The V call is TRBV7-9, the J call TRBJ2-1; 7 bases map to TRBD2. The CDR3 is made up of 17 amino acids. J gave up 7 bases and V 0 bases, and 12 bases lay outside the gene matches. CDR1 SEHNR and CDR2 FQNEAQ come from the germline V gene (reference sequence).

The rearrangement links TRBV2 to TRBJ1-1; D is unclear. The V and J ends lost 6 bases and 4 bases respectively, with 18 bases between them. This CDR3 has 15 amino acids. The germline V gene encodes CDR1 SNHLY and CDR2 FYNNEI. Written as DNA, the CDR3 is TGTGCCAGCAGAACCACGACGGGGAGGCGCACTGAAGCTTTCTTT. Its protein is CASRTTTGRRTEAFF. The full variable domain, rest sourced from reference TRBV2 and TRBJ1-1, is EPEVTQTPSHQVTQMGQEVILRCVPISNHLYFYWYRQILGQKVEFLVSFYNNEISEKSEIFDDQFSVERPDGSNFTLKIRSTKLEDSAMYFCASRTTTGRRTEAFFGQGTRLTVV.